What follows describes a single TCR beta chain. Just one base apart from a much larger clone, this may be a read error. This record comes from a study of early T cells in non-severe SARS-CoV-2 infection. Individual cDNA molecules received unique molecular identifiers. In TCRdb, the 5' RACE reads were re-called with MiXCR into one record per CDR3 protein. The repertoire includes about 23,000 distinct CDR3 sequences, more than 4% of them detected once, and roughly 4.3% sits in the top ten. The CDR3 loop spans 15 amino acids. CDR1 SEHNR and CDR2 FQNEAQ come from the germline V gene (reference sequence). V dropped 3 bases and J dropped 4 bases, with 13 bases sitting between them.

The source material was whole blood. The receptor was isolated from an adult who was a healthcare worker with PCR-confirmed SARS-CoV-2 infection or an uninfected control (not recorded which). The chain uses TRBV7-9 and TRBJ1-3; D gene ambiguous. CDR3 nucleotides: TGTGCCAGCAGCTTTAATACCACCGGCGGAAACACCATATATTTT. It encodes CASSFNTTGGNTIYF.